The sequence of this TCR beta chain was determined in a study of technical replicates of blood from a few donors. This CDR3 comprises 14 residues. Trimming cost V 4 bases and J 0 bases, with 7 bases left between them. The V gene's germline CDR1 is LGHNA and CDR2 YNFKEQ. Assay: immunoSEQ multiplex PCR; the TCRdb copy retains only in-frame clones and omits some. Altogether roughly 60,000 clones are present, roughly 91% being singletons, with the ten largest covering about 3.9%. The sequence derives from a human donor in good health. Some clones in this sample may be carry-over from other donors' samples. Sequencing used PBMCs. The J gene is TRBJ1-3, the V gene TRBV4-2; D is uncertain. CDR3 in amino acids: CASSPGGSGNTIYF. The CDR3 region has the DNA TGTGCCAGCAGCCCGGGTGGCTCTGGAAACACCATATATTTT.